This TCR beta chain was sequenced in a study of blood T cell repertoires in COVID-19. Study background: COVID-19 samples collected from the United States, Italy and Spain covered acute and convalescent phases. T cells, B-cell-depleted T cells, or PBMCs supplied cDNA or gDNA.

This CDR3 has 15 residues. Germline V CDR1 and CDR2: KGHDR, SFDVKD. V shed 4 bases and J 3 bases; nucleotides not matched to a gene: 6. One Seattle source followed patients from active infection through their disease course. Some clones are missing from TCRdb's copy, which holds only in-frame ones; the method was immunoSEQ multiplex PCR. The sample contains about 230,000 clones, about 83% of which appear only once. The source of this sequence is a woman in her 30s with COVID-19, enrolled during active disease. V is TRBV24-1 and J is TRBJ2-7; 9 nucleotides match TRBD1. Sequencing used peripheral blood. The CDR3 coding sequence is TGTGCCACCAGTGAGTCCGGGACAGGGAACTACGAGCAGTACTTC. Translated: CATSESGTGNYEQYF.